This TCR beta chain was retrieved from a study of shared clonotypes between healthy human individuals. Study-level results: Generation probabilities of non-shared clonotypes were lower (relative to those shared by all four donors). Donors were few, which limited the genetic and exposure-history diversity represented.

The naive CD8 population came from CD45RO-negative cells selected for CCR7, without terminally differentiated effector memory CD45RA+ cells. Of note for this clone: Its antigen is unidentified.

Profiling relied on immunoSEQ multiplex PCR, and the TCRdb table lists in-frame clones only, not all of them. The sample contains approximately 2,000,000 clones, just over 90% of which appear only once. The TCR was taken from a man in his late teens or twenties in good health. Some clones in this sample may be carry-over from other donors' samples. The sample taken for sequencing was naive CD8+ T cells from PBMCs.

CDR3 amino acids: CAWWTGEVNEQFF. In nucleotides, the CDR3 is TGTGCCTGGTGGACAGGGGAGGTGAATGAGCAGTTCTTC. The chain has TRBV30 and TRBJ2-1; 9 bases align to TRBD1. The CDR3 is made up of 13 amino acids. Germline V lookup: CDR1 GTSNPN, CDR2 SVGIG (reference sequence). The ends lost 5 bases at V and 7 bases at J; junction bases unmatched: 6.